What follows are 16 T cell receptor beta chains derived from one specimen sequenced in a study of blood T cell repertoires in COVID-19. The data were produced by immunoSEQ multiplex PCR, yet TCRdb's version contains in-frame clones alone and is incomplete. Here the sample spans 200,000 to 250,000 clones, 88% being singletons. Sequenced input: peripheral blood. The receptors stem from a woman between 55 and 75 years old with acute or convalescent COVID-19.

This clone appeared once. The J gene is TRBJ2-7, the V gene TRBV9; TRBD2 matches at 11 bases. Per germline, CDR1 SGDLS and CDR2 YYNGEE. The V gene end was trimmed by 4 bases and the J gene end by 2 bases; junction bases not matched to a gene: 5. This CDR3 contains 15 residues. Here the CDR3 DNA reads TGTGCCAGCAGCCCCCGACTAGCGGGACCCTACGAGCAGTACTTC. This encodes CASSPRLAGPYEQYF.

The chain joins TRBV20-1 to TRBJ1-2, with TRBD1 matching over 9 bases. Germline V CDR1 and CDR2: DFQATT, SNEGSKA (reference sequence). This CDR3 is built from 13 residues. Trimming at V came to 3 bases and at J to 6 bases, leaving 5 bases not matched to a gene. The CDR3 loop reads CSASSGTGHGYTF. CDR3 bases: TGCAGTGCTAGTTCCGGGACAGGGCATGGCTACACCTTC.

The chain carries TRBV29-1 and TRBJ1-2; D is unclear. CDR3 size: 14 residues. V lost 2 bases, J lost 1 base, and 11 bases lay in between. CDR1 is SQVTM, CDR2 ANQGSEA, per germline. The CDR3 region is CSVESGSFNYGYTF. DNA for the CDR3: TGCAGCGTTGAATCTGGGAGTTTTAACTATGGCTACACCTTC.

The gene calls are TRBV7-6 and TRBJ2-2; 12 bases agree with TRBD1. Germline V lookup: CDR1 SGHVS, CDR2 FNYEAQ. This CDR3 spans 19 amino acids. The V and J ends lost 2 bases and 0 bases, in that order; junction bases with no gene match: 7. CDR3 in DNA: TGTGCCAGCAGCTTACTGGGACAGGGGGCCAGACCGAACACCGGGGAGCTGTTTTTT. Translating gives CASSLLGQGARPNTGELFF.

This sequence joins TRBV7-2 and TRBJ2-1; 8 bases align to TRBD2. Germline values: CDR1 SGHTA, CDR2 FQGNSA. CDR3 size: 14 residues. J lost 3 bases, V lost 5 bases, and 3 bases had no gene match. CDR3 region: CASSHTSGYNEQFF. The DNA for the CDR3 is TGTGCCAGCAGCCACACTAGCGGCTACAATGAGCAGTTCTTC.

As DNA, the CDR3 is TGTGCCAGCAGCACGTTCGGACAGGGAAATGGCTACACCTTC. Protein: CASSTFGQGNGYTF. This chain uses TRBV7-2 with TRBJ1-2; 8 bases are shared with TRBD1. The CDR3 spans 14 residues. Looked up from germline, CDR1 is SGHTA and CDR2 is FQGNSA. V was pared by 5 bases and J by 6 bases, with 8 bases of the junction left unmatched.

The J gene is TRBJ2-3, the V gene TRBV4-2; 9 bases match TRBD2. Trimming at V came to 0 bases and at J to 6 bases, leaving 10 bases not matched to a gene. The CDR3 runs to 17 residues. The V gene's germline CDR1 is LGHNA and CDR2 YNFKEQ. The CDR3 sequence is CASSQDLTSGFRDTQYF. CDR3 coding DNA: TGTGCCAGCAGCCAAGATCTAACTAGCGGGTTCCGGGATACGCAGTATTTT.

The chain joins TRBV5-6 to TRBJ2-3; TRBD1 might be the D (5 bases). The CDR3 has 16 amino acids. Between the trimmed V and J ends, which lost 0 bases and 4 bases, there was a span of 15 bases. Germline values: CDR1 SGHDT, CDR2 YYEEEE. CDR3 bases: TGTGCCAGCAGCTTGGGGTGGGGCAACCTAGCAGATACGCAGTATTTT. Residues: CASSLGWGNLADTQYF.

The J gene is TRBJ1-1, the V gene TRBV7-8; D remains unclear. Between the trimmed V and J ends, which lost 3 bases and 5 bases, there was a span of 13 bases. The CDR3 spans 14 residues. The germline V gene encodes CDR1 SGHVS and CDR2 FQNEAQ. CDR3 amino acids: CASSFSGFPTEAFF. The DNA of the CDR3 is TGTGCCAGCAGCTTCTCCGGGTTTCCGACTGAAGCTTTCTTT.

The V gene is TRBV7-9, the J gene TRBJ1-1, with D uncertain. V was trimmed by 3 bases and J by 0 bases, leaving 2 bases between them. This CDR3 region has 12 residues. Looked up from germline, CDR1 is SEHNR and CDR2 is FQNEAQ (reference sequence). CDR3 DNA sequence: TGTGCCAGCAGCTTCATGAACACTGAAGCTTTCTTT. Translated, it gives CASSFMNTEAFF.

The chain recombines TRBV13 with TRBJ2-1; tentatively, D is TRBD1 (6 bases). Deletions cut 5 bases from V and 0 bases from J, with 11 bases between. The CDR3 is 15 amino acids. Germline lookup yields CDR1 PRHDT and CDR2 FYEKMQ (reference sequence). The CDR3 bases are TGTGCCAGCAGCCCGGACAGAAGCTCCTACAATGAGCAGTTCTTC. It codes for CASSPDRSSYNEQFF.

This chain joins TRBV6-4 and TRBJ1-2, with 8 nucleotides matching TRBD1. The V gene end was trimmed by 0 bases and the J gene end by 4 bases; junction bases not matched to a gene: 7. Germline lookup yields CDR1 MRHNA and CDR2 SNTAGT. The CDR3 has 16 residues. The CDR3 reads CASSDSGQGPSYGYTF. In DNA form, the CDR3 reads TGTGCCAGCAGTGACTCCGGACAGGGCCCCTCCTATGGCTACACCTTC.

This chain uses TRBV7-2 with TRBJ1-1; 7 bases fit TRBD1. Unmatched junction bases numbered 7, after V lost 3 bases and J lost 6 bases. CDR3 length: 14 amino acids. The V gene's germline CDR1 is SGHTA and CDR2 FQGNSA. The chain's CDR3 is CASSFSDRVPEAFF. CDR3 nucleotide sequence: TGTGCCAGCAGCTTCAGTGACAGGGTACCTGAAGCTTTCTTT. The variable domain in full, with the rest retrieved from reference TRBV7-2 and TRBJ1-1, is GAGVSQSPSNKVTEKGKDVELRCDPISGHTALYWYRQSLGQGLEFLIYFQGNSAPDKSGLPSDRFSAERTGGSVSTLTIQRTQQEDSAVYLCASSFSDRVPEAFFGQGTRLTVV.

The chain carries TRBV11-2 and TRBJ2-3; D unclear. The length of the CDR3 is 14 residues. Germline-derived CDR1 and CDR2 are SGHAT and FQNNGV. The V and J ends lost 3 bases and 2 bases respectively, with 9 bases between them. This CDR3 is CASSFSLNTDTQYF. The CDR3 bases are TGTGCCAGCAGCTTTTCCCTAAACACAGATACGCAGTATTTT. Together with reference TRBV11-2 and TRBJ2-3, the CDR3 gives the full variable domain: EAGVAQSPRYKIIEKRQSVAFWCNPISGHATLYWYQQILGQGPKLLIQFQNNGVVDDSQLPKDRFSAERLKGVDSTLKIQPAKLEDSAVYLCASSFSLNTDTQYFGPGTRLTVL.

J is TRBJ2-7 and V is TRBV3-1 (or the pseudogene TRBV3-2); 12 bases are shared with TRBD2. The CDR3 extends over 16 amino acids. The trim removed 3 bases at V and 4 bases at J, leaving 7 bases unmatched. Germline values: CDR1 LGHDT, CDR2 YNNKEL (reference sequence). The CDR3 region has the DNA TGTGCCAGCAGCCACCTTCGGACTAGCGGGGATTACGAGCAGTACTTC. Its protein product is CASSHLRTSGDYEQYF.

This clone is a singleton in its sample. The chain is built from TRBV5-1 and TRBJ1-3, with D possibly being TRBD1 (6 bases). V was pared by 4 bases and J by 0 bases, with 14 bases between. This CDR3 contains 16 residues. Germline values: CDR1 SGHRS, CDR2 YFSETQ. CDR3 DNA: TGCGCCAGCAGCATAGGACAGTCCGGCTCTGGAAACACCATATATTTT. This encodes CASSIGQSGSGNTIYF. The full variable domain, its missing parts supplied by reference TRBV5-1 and TRBJ1-3, is KAGVTQTPRYLIKTRGQQVTLSCSPISGHRSVSWYQQTPGQGLQFLFEYFSETQRNKGNFPGRFSGRQFSNSRSEMNVSTLELGDSALYLCASSIGQSGSGNTIYFGEGSWLTVV.